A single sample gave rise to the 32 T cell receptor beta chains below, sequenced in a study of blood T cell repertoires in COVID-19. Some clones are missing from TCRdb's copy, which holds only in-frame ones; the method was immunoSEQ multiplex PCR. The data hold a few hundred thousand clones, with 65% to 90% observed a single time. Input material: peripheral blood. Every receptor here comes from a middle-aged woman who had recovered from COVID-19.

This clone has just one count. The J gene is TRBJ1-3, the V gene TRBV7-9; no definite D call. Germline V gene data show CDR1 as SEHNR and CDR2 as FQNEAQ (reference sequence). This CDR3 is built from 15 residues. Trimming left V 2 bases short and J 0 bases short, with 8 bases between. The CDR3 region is CASSLREDSGNTIYF. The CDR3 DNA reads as TGTGCCAGCAGCTTACGGGAAGACTCTGGAAACACCATATATTTT.

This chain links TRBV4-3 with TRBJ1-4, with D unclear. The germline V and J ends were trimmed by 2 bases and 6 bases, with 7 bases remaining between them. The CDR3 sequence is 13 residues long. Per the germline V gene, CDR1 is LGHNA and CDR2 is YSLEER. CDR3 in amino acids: CASSQRRDEKLFF. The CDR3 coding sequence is TGCGCCAGCAGCCAAAGACGGGATGAAAAACTGTTTTTT.

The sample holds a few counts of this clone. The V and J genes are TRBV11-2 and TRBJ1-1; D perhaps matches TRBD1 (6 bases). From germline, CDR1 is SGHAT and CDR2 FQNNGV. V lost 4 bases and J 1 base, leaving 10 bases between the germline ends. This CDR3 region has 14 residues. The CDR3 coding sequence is TGTGCCAGCAGCTGGGGACACAGGAACACTGAAGCTTTCTTT. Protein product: CASSWGHRNTEAFF.

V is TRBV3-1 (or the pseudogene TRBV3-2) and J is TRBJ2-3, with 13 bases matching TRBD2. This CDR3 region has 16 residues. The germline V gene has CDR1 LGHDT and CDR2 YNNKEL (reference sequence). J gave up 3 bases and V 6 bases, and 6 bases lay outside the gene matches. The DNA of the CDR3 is TGTGCCAGCAGTCGAAGACTAGCGGGGGGTACAGATACGCAGTATTTT. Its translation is CASSRRLAGGTDTQYF.

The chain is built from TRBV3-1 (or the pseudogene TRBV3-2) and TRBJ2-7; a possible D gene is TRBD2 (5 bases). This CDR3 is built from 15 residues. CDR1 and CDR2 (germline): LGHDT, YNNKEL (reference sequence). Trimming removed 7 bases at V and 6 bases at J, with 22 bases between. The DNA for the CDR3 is TGTGCCAGCAAGGGCGGGTTCAAGGTAGGTTCCGAGCAGTACTTC. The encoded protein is CASKGGFKVGSEQYF.

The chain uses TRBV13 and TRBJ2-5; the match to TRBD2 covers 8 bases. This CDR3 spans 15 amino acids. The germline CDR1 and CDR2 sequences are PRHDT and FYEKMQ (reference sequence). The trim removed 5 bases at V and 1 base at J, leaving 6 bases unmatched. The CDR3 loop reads CASSLSGGPQETQYF. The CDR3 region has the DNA TGTGCCAGCAGCCTGAGCGGGGGTCCCCAAGAGACCCAGTACTTC. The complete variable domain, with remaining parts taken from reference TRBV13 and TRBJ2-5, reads AAGVIQSPRHLIKEKRETATLKCYPIPRHDTVYWYQQGPGQDPQFLISFYEKMQSDKGSIPDRFSAQQFSDYHSELNMSSLELGDSALYFCASSLSGGPQETQYFGPGTRLLVL.

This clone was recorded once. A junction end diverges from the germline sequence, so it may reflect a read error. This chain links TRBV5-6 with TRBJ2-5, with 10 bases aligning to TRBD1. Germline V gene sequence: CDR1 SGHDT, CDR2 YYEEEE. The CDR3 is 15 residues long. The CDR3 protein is CVSSPAGQGTVTQYF. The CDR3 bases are TGTGTCAGCAGCCCAGCGGGACAGGGGACGGTGACCCAGTACTTC.

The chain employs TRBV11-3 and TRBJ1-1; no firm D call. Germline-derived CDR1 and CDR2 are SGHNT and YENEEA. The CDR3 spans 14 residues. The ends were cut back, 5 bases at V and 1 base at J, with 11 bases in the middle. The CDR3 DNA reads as TGTGCCAGCAGCCTAACCGGGAGGAACACTGAAGCTTTCTTT. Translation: CASSLTGRNTEAFF.

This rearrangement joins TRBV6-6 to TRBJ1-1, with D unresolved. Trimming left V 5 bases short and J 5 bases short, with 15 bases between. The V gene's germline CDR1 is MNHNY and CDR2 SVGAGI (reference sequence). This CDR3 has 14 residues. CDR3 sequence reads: CASSTTGGETEAFF. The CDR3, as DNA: TGTGCCAGCAGTACCACTGGCGGGGAGACTGAAGCTTTCTTT.

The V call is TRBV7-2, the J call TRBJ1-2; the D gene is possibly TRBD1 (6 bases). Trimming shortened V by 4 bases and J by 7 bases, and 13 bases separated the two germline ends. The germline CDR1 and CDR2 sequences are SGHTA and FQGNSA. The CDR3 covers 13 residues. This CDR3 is CASSWGQGGGYTF. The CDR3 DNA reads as TGTGCCAGCAGCTGGGGGCAGGGTGGTGGCTACACCTTC.

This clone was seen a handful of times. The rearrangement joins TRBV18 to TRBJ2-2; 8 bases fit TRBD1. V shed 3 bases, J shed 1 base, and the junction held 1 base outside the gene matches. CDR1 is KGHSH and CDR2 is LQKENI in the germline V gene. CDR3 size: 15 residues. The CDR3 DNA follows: TGTGCCAGCTCACCTACAGGGGGGAACACCGGGGAGCTGTTTTTT. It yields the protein CASSPTGGNTGELFF.

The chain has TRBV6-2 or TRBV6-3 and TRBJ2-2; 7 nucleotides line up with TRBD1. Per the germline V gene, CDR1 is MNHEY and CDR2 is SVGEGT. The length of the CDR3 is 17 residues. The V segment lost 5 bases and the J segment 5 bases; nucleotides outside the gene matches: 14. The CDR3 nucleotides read TGTGCCAGCAGTCCCCTGGACAGGCCCCTGGGGACCGGGGAGCTGTTTTTT. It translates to CASSPLDRPLGTGELFF.

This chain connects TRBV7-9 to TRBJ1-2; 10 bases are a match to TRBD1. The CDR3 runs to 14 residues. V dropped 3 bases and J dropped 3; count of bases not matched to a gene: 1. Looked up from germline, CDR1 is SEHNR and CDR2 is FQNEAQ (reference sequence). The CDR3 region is CASSFGTGDYGYTF. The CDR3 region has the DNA TGTGCCAGCAGCTTCGGGACAGGGGACTATGGCTACACCTTC.

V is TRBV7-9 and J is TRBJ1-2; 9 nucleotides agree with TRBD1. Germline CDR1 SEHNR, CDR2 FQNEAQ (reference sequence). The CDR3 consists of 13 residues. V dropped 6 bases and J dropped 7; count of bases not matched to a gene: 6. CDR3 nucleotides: TGTGCCAGCAGGAACAGGGGGCGCCTTGGCTACACCTTC. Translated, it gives CASRNRGRLGYTF. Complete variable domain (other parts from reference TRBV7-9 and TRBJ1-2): DTGVSQNPRHKITKRGQNVTFRCDPISEHNRLYWYRQTLGQGPEFLTYFQNEAQLEKSRLLSDRFSAERPKGSFSTLEIQRTEQGDSAMYLCASRNRGRLGYTFGSGTRLTVV.

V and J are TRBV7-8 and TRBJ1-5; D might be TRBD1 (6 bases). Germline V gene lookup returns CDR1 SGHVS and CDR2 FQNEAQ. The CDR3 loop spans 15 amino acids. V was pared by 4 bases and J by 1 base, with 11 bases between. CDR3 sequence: CASSYGQNSNQPQHF. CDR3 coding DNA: TGTGCCAGCAGCTACGGACAGAACAGCAATCAGCCCCAGCATTTT. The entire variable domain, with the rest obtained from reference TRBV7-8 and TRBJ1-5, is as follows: GAGVSQSPRYKVAKRGQDVALRCDPISGHVSLFWYQQALGQGPEFLTYFQNEAQLDKSGLPSDRFFAERPEGSVSTLKIQRTQQEDSAVYLCASSYGQNSNQPQHFGDGTRLSIL.

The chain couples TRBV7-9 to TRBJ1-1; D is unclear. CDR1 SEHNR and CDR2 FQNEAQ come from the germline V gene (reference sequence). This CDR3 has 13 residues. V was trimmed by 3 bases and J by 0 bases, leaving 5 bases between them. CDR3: CASSFYLNTEAFF. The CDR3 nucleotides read TGTGCCAGCAGCTTTTACTTGAACACTGAAGCTTTCTTT.

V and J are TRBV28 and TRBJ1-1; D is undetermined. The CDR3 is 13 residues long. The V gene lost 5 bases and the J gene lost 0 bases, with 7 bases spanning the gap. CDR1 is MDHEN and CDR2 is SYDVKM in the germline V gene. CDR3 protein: CASSPNLNTEAFF. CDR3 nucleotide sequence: TGTGCCAGCAGTCCAAATTTGAACACTGAAGCTTTCTTT.

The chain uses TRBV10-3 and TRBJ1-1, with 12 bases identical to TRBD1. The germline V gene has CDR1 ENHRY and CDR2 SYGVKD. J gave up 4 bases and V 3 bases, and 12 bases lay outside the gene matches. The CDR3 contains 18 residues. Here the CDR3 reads CAISDAPGQGAGVTEAFF. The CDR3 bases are TGTGCCATCAGTGACGCACCGGGACAGGGGGCTGGGGTCACTGAAGCTTTCTTT.

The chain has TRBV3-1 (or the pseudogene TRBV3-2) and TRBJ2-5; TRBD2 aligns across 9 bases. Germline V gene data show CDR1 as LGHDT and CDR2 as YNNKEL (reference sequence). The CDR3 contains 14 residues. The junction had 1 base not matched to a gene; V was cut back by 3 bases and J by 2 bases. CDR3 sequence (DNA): TGTGCCAGCAGCCATAGCGGGGGACAAGAGACCCAGTACTTC. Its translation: CASSHSGGQETQYF.

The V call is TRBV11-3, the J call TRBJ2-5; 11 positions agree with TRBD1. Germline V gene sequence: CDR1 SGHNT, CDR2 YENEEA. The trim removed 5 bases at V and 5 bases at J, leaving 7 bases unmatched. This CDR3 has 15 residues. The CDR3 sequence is CASSDRTGGWETQYF. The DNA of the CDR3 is TGTGCCAGCAGCGACCGGACAGGGGGCTGGGAGACCCAGTACTTC. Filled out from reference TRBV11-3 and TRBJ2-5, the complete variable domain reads EAGVVQSPRYKIIEKKQPVAFWCNPISGHNTLYWYLQNLGQGPELLIRYENEEAVDDSQLPKDRFSAERLKGVDSTLKIQPAELGDSAVYLCASSDRTGGWETQYFGPGTRLLVL.

CDR3 DNA: TGTGCCAGCAGCCTCAACGGTGGGAACACTGAAGCTTTCTTT. Its protein product is CASSLNGGNTEAFF. The chain employs TRBV9 and TRBJ1-1; D remains ambiguous. CDR3 length equals 14 residues. Germline values: CDR1 SGDLS, CDR2 YYNGEE. V was cut by 4 bases and J by 1 base, with 11 bases left in between.

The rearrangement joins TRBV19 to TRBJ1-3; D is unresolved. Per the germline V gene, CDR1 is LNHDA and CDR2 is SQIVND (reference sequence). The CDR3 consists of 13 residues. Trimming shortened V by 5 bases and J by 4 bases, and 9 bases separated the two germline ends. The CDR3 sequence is CASSASTGNTIYF. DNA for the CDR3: TGTGCCAGTAGTGCGTCGACAGGAAACACCATATATTTT.

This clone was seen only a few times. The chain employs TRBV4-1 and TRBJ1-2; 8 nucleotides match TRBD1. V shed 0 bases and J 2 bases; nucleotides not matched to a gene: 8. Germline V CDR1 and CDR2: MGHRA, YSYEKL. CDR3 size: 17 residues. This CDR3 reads CASSQDLRTGQNYGYTF. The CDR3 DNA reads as TGCGCCAGCAGCCAAGACCTTAGGACAGGGCAGAACTATGGCTACACCTTC.

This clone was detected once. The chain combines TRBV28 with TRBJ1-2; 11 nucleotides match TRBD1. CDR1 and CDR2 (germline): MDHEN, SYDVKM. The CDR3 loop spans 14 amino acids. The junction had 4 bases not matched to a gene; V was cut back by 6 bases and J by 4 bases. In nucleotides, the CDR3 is TGTGCCAGCAGGAGGACAGGGGGCGGCTATGGCTACACCTTC. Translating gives CASRRTGGGYGYTF.

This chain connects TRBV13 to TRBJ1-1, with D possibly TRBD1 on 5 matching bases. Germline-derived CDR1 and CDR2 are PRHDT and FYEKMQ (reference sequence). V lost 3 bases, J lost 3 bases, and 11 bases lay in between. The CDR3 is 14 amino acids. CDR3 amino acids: CASSLGRRDTEAFF. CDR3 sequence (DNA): TGTGCCAGCAGCTTGGGGCGGAGGGACACTGAAGCTTTCTTT.

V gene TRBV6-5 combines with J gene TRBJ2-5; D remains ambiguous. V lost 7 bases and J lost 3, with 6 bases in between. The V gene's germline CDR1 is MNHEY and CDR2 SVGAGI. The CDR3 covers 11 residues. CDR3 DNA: TGTGCCAGCAACCTAGAAGAGACCCAGTACTTC. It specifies CASNLEETQYF.

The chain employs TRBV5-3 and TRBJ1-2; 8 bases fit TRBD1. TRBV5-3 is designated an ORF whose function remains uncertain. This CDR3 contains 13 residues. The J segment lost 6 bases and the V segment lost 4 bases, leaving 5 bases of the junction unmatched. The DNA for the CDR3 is TGTGCCAGAAGCGTGACAGGGGCGAATGGCTACACCTTC. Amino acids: CARSVTGANGYTF.

The CDR3 nucleotides are TGTGCCAGCAGTCGAGGGATTGAGGGCTACGAGCAGTACTTC. Its protein product is CASSRGIEGYEQYF. The V gene is TRBV6-2 or TRBV6-3, the J gene TRBJ2-7; tentative D call: TRBD2 (5 bases). V was pared by 5 bases and J by 3 bases, with 14 bases between. The CDR3 is made up of 14 amino acids. The germline V gene has CDR1 MNHEY and CDR2 SVGEGT.

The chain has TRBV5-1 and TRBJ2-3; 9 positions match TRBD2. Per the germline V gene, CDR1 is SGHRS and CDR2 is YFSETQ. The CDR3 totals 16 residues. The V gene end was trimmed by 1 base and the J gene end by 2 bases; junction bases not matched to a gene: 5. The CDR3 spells CASSLIAGASTDTQYF. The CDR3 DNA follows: TGCGCCAGCAGCTTGATAGCGGGGGCATCCACAGATACGCAGTATTTT. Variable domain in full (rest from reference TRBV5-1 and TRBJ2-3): KAGVTQTPRYLIKTRGQQVTLSCSPISGHRSVSWYQQTPGQGLQFLFEYFSETQRNKGNFPGRFSGRQFSNSRSEMNVSTLELGDSALYLCASSLIAGASTDTQYFGPGTRLTVL.

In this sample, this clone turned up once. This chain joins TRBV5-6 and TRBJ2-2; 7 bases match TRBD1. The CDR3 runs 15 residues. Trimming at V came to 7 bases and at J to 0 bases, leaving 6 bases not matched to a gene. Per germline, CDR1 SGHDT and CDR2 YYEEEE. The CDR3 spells CASGLGQTNTGELFF. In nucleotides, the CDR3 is TGTGCCAGCGGACTGGGACAGACGAACACCGGGGAGCTGTTTTTT.

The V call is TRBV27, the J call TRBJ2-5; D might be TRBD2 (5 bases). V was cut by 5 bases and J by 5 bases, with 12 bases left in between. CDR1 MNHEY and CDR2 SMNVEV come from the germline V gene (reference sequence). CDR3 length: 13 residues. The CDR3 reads CASSQWPGETQYF. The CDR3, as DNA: TGTGCCAGCAGTCAATGGCCGGGGGAGACCCAGTACTTC.

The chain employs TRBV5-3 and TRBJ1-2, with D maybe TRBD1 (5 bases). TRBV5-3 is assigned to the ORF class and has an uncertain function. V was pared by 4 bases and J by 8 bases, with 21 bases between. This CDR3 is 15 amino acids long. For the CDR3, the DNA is TGTGCCAGAAGCAACCGACAGACTAGGAGGCACGGCTACACCTTC. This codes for CARSNRQTRRHGYTF.